Described below is a single TCR beta chain sequence and its context. One junction end disagrees with the germline gene, perhaps due to a read error. This sample is part of a study of shared T cell receptors in the human thymus. Germline CDR1 reads SSHAT; CDR2 reads FNYEAQ (reference sequence). The CDR3 sequence is 15 residues long. TCRdb's copy holds only in-frame clones and misses some; the assay was immunoSEQ multiplex PCR. The sample contains roughly 560,000 clones, around 78% of which appear only once. These data were also filed under a second study, of human thymus T cells. From that study: Thymic samples were excised during corrective heart operations. Apparent bias marked the V and J gene usage of thymic and blood repertoires.

This sequence originates from a boy under three years old with a congenital heart defect. The sample consisted of thymocytes. The chain couples TRBV7-7 to TRBJ2-3; 7 bases align to TRBD2. CDR3 bases: TGTGCTAGCAGCCCTCTGCGGGGGAGAACAGATACGCAGTATTTT. Its protein is CASSPLRGRTDTQYF.